One and the same sample provided the 16 T cell receptor beta chains below, sequenced in a study of OX40 agonist ivuxolimab in advanced cancers. Library construction relied on the immunoSEQ multiplex PCR assay. TCRdb's version of the immuneACCESS table is confined to in-frame rearrangements and falls short of the full clone set. An unresolved V gene accounts for under half of the shortfall where checked; the remainder is of unknown origin. The sample contains 65,000 to 90,000 clones, around 90% of them found a single time. Clones ranked in the top ten supply 10% to 11% of the sample. This sample comprised CD4+ or CD8+ T cells sorted from blood, obtained in a trial of the OX40 agonist ivuxolimab. The receptors were gathered from an adult with an advanced solid tumor such as melanoma, head and neck, liver or kidney cancer.

This chain joins TRBV30 and TRBJ2-7, with TRBD2 matching over 7 bases. Trimming cost V 0 bases and J 2 bases; bases outside gene matches: 13. The CDR3 sequence is 17 residues long. Germline V gene data show CDR1 as GTSNPN and CDR2 as SVGIG (reference sequence). The CDR3 region is CAWSVRSSGKHTYEQYF. The CDR3 DNA reads TGTGCCTGGAGTGTTAGGTCTAGCGGAAAACATACCTACGAGCAGTACTTC.

The genes are TRBV27 and TRBJ2-1; D is uncertain. Germline assignment: CDR1 MNHEY and CDR2 SMNVEV (reference sequence). The V gene lost 1 base and the J gene lost 9 bases, with 13 bases spanning the gap. The CDR3 covers 14 residues. CDR3 amino acids: CASSLYRVPIEQFF. The CDR3, as DNA: TGTGCCAGCAGTTTATACCGGGTGCCGATTGAGCAGTTCTTC.

The chain couples TRBV6-6 to TRBJ1-1; D is unclear. The CDR3 loop spans 13 amino acids. The germline V gene encodes CDR1 MNHNY and CDR2 SVGAGI (reference sequence). V lost 2 bases and J 5 bases, leaving 9 bases between the germline ends. For the CDR3, the DNA is TGTGCCAGCAGTTACGCGGCTGGGACTGAAGCTTTCTTT. This translates into CASSYAAGTEAFF.

V gene TRBV5-1 combines with J gene TRBJ1-1; a weak D match, TRBD1 (6 bases). CDR3 size: 14 residues. The germline gives CDR1 SGHRS, CDR2 YFSETQ. V lost 1 base to trimming and J lost 4 bases, with 11 bases between them. CDR3 in amino acids: CASSLTGRSTEAFF. Here the CDR3 DNA reads TGCGCCAGCAGCTTGACAGGGAGGAGCACTGAAGCTTTCTTT.

The J gene is TRBJ1-4, the V gene TRBV29-1; D ambiguous. This CDR3 is 12 amino acids long. Looked up from germline, CDR1 is SQVTM and CDR2 is ANQGSEA. The DNA of the CDR3 is TGCAGTGTCTACGTGAGCGGTGAAAAACTGTTTTTT. Protein: CSVYVSGEKLFF.

This clone was observed a few times. The rearrangement uses TRBV19 and TRBJ2-7, with D maybe TRBD1 (5 bases). Trimming took off 3 bases at V and 2 bases at J, with 11 bases between the two ends. The germline CDR1 and CDR2 sequences are LNHDA and SQIVND (reference sequence). CDR3 length: 14 residues. The chain's CDR3 is CASSIGHLPYEQYF. The DNA of the CDR3 is TGTGCCAGTAGTATCGGACACCTTCCCTACGAGCAGTACTTC.

The V and J genes are TRBV4-1 and TRBJ2-7; D not resolved. The germline CDR1 and CDR2 sequences are MGHRA and YSYEKL. The CDR3 sequence is 14 residues long. V lost 3 bases to trimming and J lost 0 bases, with 9 bases between them. In DNA, the CDR3 is TGCGCCAGCAGCCATAGCCCGGGCTCCTACGAGCAGTACTTC. Translated: CASSHSPGSYEQYF.

J is TRBJ1-1 and V is TRBV5-8; D is perhaps TRBD1 (6 bases). CDR1 is SGHTS, CDR2 YDEGEE, per germline. The CDR3 runs 14 residues. Trimming shortened V by 4 bases and J by 1 base, and 11 bases separated the two germline ends. CDR3 sequence reads: CASSPRTANTEAFF. In DNA form, the CDR3 reads TGTGCCAGCAGCCCAAGGACAGCGAACACTGAAGCTTTCTTT.

V and J are TRBV11-1 and TRBJ1-2, with D possibly being TRBD1 (6 bases). CDR3 length: 15 residues. The V end was cut by 5 bases, the J end by 3 bases, with 16 bases between. Per germline, CDR1 SGHAT and CDR2 FQDESV (reference sequence). CDR3: CASSRGQSVDYGYTF. In DNA, the CDR3 is TGTGCCAGCAGCCGTGGACAGTCCGTAGACTATGGCTACACCTTC.

The chain links TRBV4-2 to TRBJ1-5; possibly TRBD1 for D (6 bases). The CDR3 contains 19 residues. V was pared by 0 bases and J by 3 bases, with 21 bases between. Germline V gives CDR1 LGHNA, CDR2 YNFKEQ. The CDR3 bases are TGTGCCAGCAGCCAAGATTTTCGGGTAGGGGGTGAGGTCAATCAGCCCCAGCATTTT. This codes for CASSQDFRVGGEVNQPQHF.

The V call is TRBV5-1, the J call TRBJ1-1; the D is unclear. Germline-derived CDR1 and CDR2 are SGHRS and YFSETQ. V shed 2 bases and J shed 1 base, with 6 bases lying between them. The CDR3 covers 13 residues. In DNA form, the CDR3 reads TGCGCCAGCAGCTTCTCAGGGAACACTGAAGCTTTCTTT. This codes for CASSFSGNTEAFF.

V gene TRBV10-1 combines with J gene TRBJ1-2; D gene ambiguous. Trimming removed 2 bases at V and 4 bases at J, with 17 bases between. CDR3 length: 16 amino acids. Germline values: CDR1 WNHNN, CDR2 SYGVQD (reference sequence). CDR3 sequence: CASSEPASRKTYGYTF. The DNA for the CDR3 is TGCGCCAGCAGTGAGCCGGCATCGCGAAAGACCTATGGCTACACCTTC.

The chain has TRBV11-2 and TRBJ2-7, with no clear D. Germline CDR1 SGHAT, CDR2 FQNNGV. The CDR3 consists of 14 residues. Trimming left V 0 bases short and J 3 bases short, with 9 bases between. The DNA for the CDR3 is TGTGCCAGCAGCTTAGAGTTCAGCCTCTACGAGCAGTACTTC. Encoded protein: CASSLEFSLYEQYF.

The V gene is TRBV5-6, the J gene TRBJ2-3; D is ambiguous. The CDR3 extends over 12 amino acids. V was clipped by 0 bases and J by 4 bases, with 3 bases between them. Germline assignment: CDR1 SGHDT and CDR2 YYEEEE. The CDR3: CASSLDPDTQYF. The DNA of the CDR3 is TGTGCCAGCAGCTTGGACCCAGATACGCAGTATTTT.

The chain links TRBV27 to TRBJ1-6; D possibly corresponds to TRBD1 (5 bases). The germline CDR1 and CDR2 sequences are MNHEY and SMNVEV (reference sequence). The CDR3 runs to 14 residues. V shed 3 bases and J shed 6 bases, with 9 bases lying between them. The CDR3 sequence is CASSLAGLNSPLHF. In nucleotides, the CDR3 is TGTGCCAGCAGTTTGGCAGGGCTTAATTCACCCCTCCACTTT.

This rearrangement joins TRBV30 to TRBJ2-4; D perhaps matches TRBD2 (6 bases). The germline gives CDR1 GTSNPN, CDR2 SVGIG (reference sequence). CDR3 length: 14 amino acids. Trimming took off 0 bases at V and 6 bases at J, with 12 bases between the two ends. This CDR3 is CAWSVLGDSNIQYF. DNA of the CDR3: TGTGCCTGGAGTGTACTGGGGGACTCAAACATTCAGTACTTC. The whole variable domain, filled in from reference TRBV30 and TRBJ2-4, reads SQTIHQWPATLVQPVGSPLSLECTVEGTSNPNLYWYRQAAGRGLQLLFYSVGIGQISSEVPQNLSASRPQDRQFILSSKKLLLSDSGFYLCAWSVLGDSNIQYFGAGTRLSVL.